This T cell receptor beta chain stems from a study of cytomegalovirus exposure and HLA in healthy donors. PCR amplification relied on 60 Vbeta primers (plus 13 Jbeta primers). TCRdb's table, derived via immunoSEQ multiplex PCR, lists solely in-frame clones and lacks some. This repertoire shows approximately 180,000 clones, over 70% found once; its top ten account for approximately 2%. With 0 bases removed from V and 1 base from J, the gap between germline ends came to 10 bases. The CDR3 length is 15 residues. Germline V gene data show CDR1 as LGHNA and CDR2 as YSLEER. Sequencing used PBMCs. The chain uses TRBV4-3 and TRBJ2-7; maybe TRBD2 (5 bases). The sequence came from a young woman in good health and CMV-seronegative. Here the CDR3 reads CASSQEEVLSYEQYF. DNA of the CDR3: TGCGCCAGCAGCCAAGAGGAGGTACTTTCCTACGAGCAGTACTTC.